The 24 T cell receptor beta chains below were found in one sample sequenced in a study of CD8 T cells in Susac syndrome. Random hexamers were used to reverse transcribe an amount of about 0.45 to 1 ug RNA. Each CDR3 protein gets one entry after TCRdb re-called the immunoSEQ multiplex PCR reads with MiXCR. The sample shows roughly 150,000 distinct CDR3 sequences, 85% to 95% of them seen only once. What was sequenced was CD4+ T cells from PBMCs. Receptors were obtained from a human donor with Susac syndrome.

The J gene is TRBJ1-2, the V gene TRBV4-1, with D tentatively TRBD1 (5 bases). This CDR3 is 15 amino acids long. Germline CDR1 reads MGHRA; CDR2 reads YSYEKL. Trimming took off 1 base at V and 1 base at J, with 10 bases between the two ends. The CDR3 region has the DNA TGCGCCAGCAGCCAAGCCCCGGGGGATAACTATGGCTACACCTTC. It specifies CASSQAPGDNYGYTF.

J is TRBJ2-5 and V is TRBV15; possibly TRBD1 for D (5 bases). Trimming took 0 bases from V and 5 from J, leaving 16 bases between them. The germline CDR1 and CDR2 sequences are LNHNV and YYDKDF (reference sequence). This CDR3 is built from 16 residues. CDR3 DNA sequence: TGTGCCACCAGCAGAGATGGGCCAGGGCCCCAGGAGACCCAGTACTTC. This gives the protein CATSRDGPGPQETQYF.

The chain carries TRBV29-1 and TRBJ2-1; TRBD1 agrees at 10 bases. CDR1 and CDR2 (germline): SQVTM, ANQGSEA. The CDR3 loop spans 15 amino acids. J was trimmed by 1 base and V by 7 bases; bases with no gene match: 7. Here the CDR3 DNA reads TGCAGCGCCCAGGGACAGGGGAGATCCTACAATGAGCAGTTCTTC. It yields the protein CSAQGQGRSYNEQFF.

The CDR3 DNA reads as TGTGCCAGCAGCCAAGAATGGGCTCGGACTTCACGCACAGATACGCAGTATTTT. Encoded protein: CASSQEWARTSRTDTQYF. V and J are TRBV14 and TRBJ2-3, with D possibly being TRBD2 (5 bases). Germline CDR1 and CDR2: SGHDN and FVKESK. Deletions cut 0 bases from V and 1 base from J, with 17 bases between. The length of the CDR3 is 18 residues.

The table lists this clonotype with a count of one. The chain carries TRBV6-5 and TRBJ1-2; D is ambiguous. Germline-derived CDR1 and CDR2 are MNHEY and SVGAGI. Trimming cost V 4 bases and J 0 bases, with 15 bases left between them. CDR3 length: 16 amino acids. The CDR3 spells CASSFSRASANYGYTF. In DNA form, the CDR3 reads TGTGCCAGCAGTTTCTCCAGAGCATCCGCTAACTATGGCTACACCTTC.

The J gene is TRBJ1-5, the V gene TRBV7-9; D is ambiguous. This CDR3 contains 12 residues. Germline V gives CDR1 SEHNR, CDR2 FQNEAQ (reference sequence). Deletions cut 3 bases from V and 8 bases from J, with 8 bases between. The CDR3 sequence: CASSFSTEPQHF. CDR3 sequence (DNA): TGTGCCAGCAGCTTTTCGACGGAGCCCCAGCATTTT.

As to this clonotype: The germline gene is not matched at one end of the junction; a read error may be the cause. The DNA of the CDR3 is TGCGCCACCAGCCAGGGACAGGGAGTTGGTCAGCCCCAGCATTTT. Translated: CATSQGQGVGQPQHF. The chain employs TRBV4-1 and TRBJ1-5, with 9 bases aligning to TRBD1. Germline CDR1 and CDR2: MGHRA and YSYEKL. The CDR3 is 15 amino acids.

V usage is TRBV24-1 and J usage is TRBJ2-5; possibly TRBD1 for D (6 bases). CDR3 length: 13 residues. Trimming pared 2 bases from V and 5 bases from J, leaving 8 bases between. Germline CDR1 and CDR2: KGHDR and SFDVKD. CDR3 sequence reads: CATSDYQGETQYF. As DNA, the CDR3 is TGTGCCACCAGTGATTATCAGGGGGAGACCCAGTACTTC.

This clonotype has a single count. At one boundary the junction diverges from the germline segment, which might be a read error. The chain has TRBV27 and TRBJ2-7; D is ambiguous. The CDR3 contains 10 residues. The germline V gene has CDR1 MNHEY and CDR2 SMNVEV (reference sequence). CDR3 loop: CGPGSYEQYF. Written as DNA, the CDR3 is TGCGGCCCGGGCTCCTACGAGCAGTACTTC.

The chain combines TRBV12-3 or TRBV12-4 with TRBJ1-1; weak D call: TRBD1 (5 bases). Trimming cost V 2 bases and J 6 bases, with 7 bases left between them. CDR3 size: 12 residues. Here the CDR3 DNA reads TGTGCCAGCAGTTTACAGGGCGCTGAAGCTTTCTTT. It translates to CASSLQGAEAFF.

The chain joins TRBV21-1 to TRBJ2-7; the table's D call, TRBD1, has no DNA check behind it. TRBV21-1 is tagged as a pseudogene. The CDR3 loop spans 15 amino acids. The chain's CDR3 is CASSKRTGFLYEQYF. CDR3 DNA: TGTGCCAGCAGCAAACGGACAGGTTTCCTCTACGAGCAGTACTTC.

V usage is TRBV7-9 and J usage is TRBJ2-5; 8 bases match TRBD2. Germline-derived CDR1 and CDR2 are SEHNR and FQNEAQ (reference sequence). J lost 2 bases, V lost 5 bases, and 7 bases had no gene match. The CDR3 totals 15 residues. This CDR3 reads CASSPTGLAQETQYF. The CDR3 coding sequence is TGTGCCAGCAGCCCCACAGGACTAGCACAAGAGACCCAGTACTTC.

The chain combines TRBV15 with TRBJ2-5; D is perhaps TRBD1 (6 bases). This CDR3 comprises 13 residues. V gave up 5 bases and J gave up 2 bases, with 9 bases separating them. Germline V CDR1 and CDR2: LNHNV, YYDKDF (reference sequence). For the CDR3, the DNA is TGTGCCACCAGCTTTGGACAGCAAGAGACCCAGTACTTC. Residues: CATSFGQQETQYF. Full variable domain (outside the CDR3, taken from reference TRBV15 and TRBJ2-5): DAMVIQNPRYQVTQFGKPVTLSCSQTLNHNVMYWYQQKSSQAPKLLFHYYDKDFNNEADTPDNFQSRRPNTSFCFLDIRSPGLGDTAMYLCATSFGQQETQYFGPGTRLLVL.

The CDR3 nucleotides read TGTGCCAGCAGTCTCCCGACGGGGCGCACAGATACGCAGTATTTT. Its protein product is CASSLPTGRTDTQYF. The chain couples TRBV6-2 or TRBV6-3 to TRBJ2-3, with D perhaps TRBD1 or TRBD2 (5 bases each). Germline values: CDR1 MNHEY, CDR2 SVGEGT. Trimming cost V 5 bases and J 1 base, with 13 bases left between them. This CDR3 contains 15 residues.

V gene TRBV4-3 combines with J gene TRBJ2-7; 11 bases line up with TRBD1. Germline trimming cut 4 bases from V and 5 bases from J; bases unmatched to any gene: 4. Germline V gene data show CDR1 as LGHNA and CDR2 as YSLEER. This CDR3 region has 14 residues. The CDR3 spells CASSLRTGGDEQYF. Here the CDR3 DNA reads TGCGCCAGCAGCCTCCGGACAGGGGGCGACGAGCAGTACTTC.

For the CDR3, the DNA is TGTGCCAGCGGCAGGGCCGCTGGAAACACCATATATTTT. It specifies CASGRAAGNTIYF. The V and J genes are TRBV3-1 and TRBJ1-3; D possibly corresponds to TRBD1 (5 bases). Germline V lookup: CDR1 LGHDT, CDR2 YNNKEL (reference sequence). V lost 8 bases, J lost 2 bases, and 10 bases lay in between. The CDR3 loop spans 13 amino acids.

The J gene is TRBJ1-3, the V gene TRBV13, with D hard to call. The length of the CDR3 is 15 residues. V lost 5 bases, J lost 0 bases, and 11 bases lay in between. Germline V gives CDR1 PRHDT, CDR2 FYEKMQ (reference sequence). The CDR3 protein is CASSVPSSSGNTIYF. The CDR3 coding sequence is TGTGCCAGCAGCGTCCCGTCGAGCTCTGGAAACACCATATATTTT.

This chain links TRBV12-3 or TRBV12-4 with TRBJ1-6, with D perhaps matching TRBD1 (6 bases). Deletions cut 6 bases from V and 7 bases from J, with 13 bases between. This CDR3 has 14 amino acids. The CDR3 here is CASSRTVLNSPLHF. The CDR3 DNA sequence: TGTGCCAGCAGCCGGACAGTACTCAATTCACCCCTCCACTTT.

This clonotype was picked up one time. The V call is TRBV5-1, the J call TRBJ2-5; D is ambiguous. CDR3 length equals 10 residues. Germline CDR1 reads SGHRS; CDR2 reads YFSETQ. Trimming cost V 6 bases and J 4 bases, with 4 bases left between them. The CDR3 DNA is TGCGCCAGCATCGGAGAGACCCAGTACTTC. It translates to CASIGETQYF.

CDR3 in DNA: TGTGCCAGCAGTGAGAGGGCGAACACCGGGGAGCTGTTTTTT. It is translated as CASSERANTGELFF. The chain carries TRBV25-1 and TRBJ2-2; possible D gene TRBD2, 5 bases. V was shortened by 3 bases and J by 0 bases, with 5 bases between the two germline ends. From germline, CDR1 is MGHDK and CDR2 SYGVNS. The CDR3 extends over 14 amino acids.

This chain joins TRBV29-1 and TRBJ2-4; no reliable D call. CDR1 is SQVTM, CDR2 ANQGSEA, per germline. The CDR3 length is 14 residues. The V end lost 4 bases, the J end lost 0 bases, and 10 bases lay between the germline ends. CDR3 amino acids: CSVAATVAKNIQYF. CDR3 bases: TGCAGCGTTGCTGCTACCGTAGCCAAAAACATTCAGTACTTC.

The CDR3 sequence is CASSPQGAGEDTQYF. DNA of the CDR3: TGTGCCAGCAGTCCACAGGGGGCCGGCGAAGATACGCAGTATTTT. The chain links TRBV4-2 to TRBJ2-3; TRBD1 matches 9 bases. Per germline, CDR1 LGHNA and CDR2 YNFKEQ. The CDR3 runs to 15 residues. Unmatched junction bases numbered 9, after V lost 6 bases and J lost 5 bases.

This chain connects TRBV15 to TRBJ1-2; TRBD1 agrees at 7 bases. From germline, CDR1 is LNHNV and CDR2 YYDKDF (reference sequence). V gave up 3 bases and J gave up 7 bases; unmatched junction bases: 8. This CDR3 has 14 amino acids. The CDR3 DNA reads as TGTGCCACCAGCAGCTACACAGGGGCGGGTGGCTACACCTTC. Protein: CATSSYTGAGGYTF.

This rearrangement joins TRBV20-1 to TRBJ2-7; 11 bases match TRBD2. The CDR3 loop spans 16 amino acids. With 1 base clipped from V and 2 bases from J, the junction kept 7 bases outside the gene matches. CDR1 and CDR2 (germline): DFQATT, SNEGSKA (reference sequence). Written as DNA, the CDR3 is TGCAGTGCTAGAGCCGTTGGTAGCGGGAGGGCCTACGAGCAGTACTTC. Translated, it gives CSARAVGSGRAYEQYF.